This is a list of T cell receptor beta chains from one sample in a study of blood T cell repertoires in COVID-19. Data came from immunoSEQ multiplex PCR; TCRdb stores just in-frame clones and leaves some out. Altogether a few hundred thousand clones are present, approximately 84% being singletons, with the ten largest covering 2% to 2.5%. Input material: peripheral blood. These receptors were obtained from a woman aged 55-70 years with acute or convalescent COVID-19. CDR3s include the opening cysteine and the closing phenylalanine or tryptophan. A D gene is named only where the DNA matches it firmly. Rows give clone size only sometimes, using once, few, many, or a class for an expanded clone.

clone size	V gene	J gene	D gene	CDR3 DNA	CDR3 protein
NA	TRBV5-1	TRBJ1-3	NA	TGCGCCAGCAGCCGAACAGCGGACAGAGGAAACACCATATATTTT	CASSRTADRGNTIYF
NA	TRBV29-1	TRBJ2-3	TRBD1	TGCAGCGTGGGGACAGGGAAGACCAAACCCACAGATACGCAGTATTTT	CSVGTGKTKPTDTQYF
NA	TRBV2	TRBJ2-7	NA	TGTGCCAGCAGTGTACGACCCGGGGGCTCCTACGAGCAGTACTTC	CASSVRPGGSYEQYF
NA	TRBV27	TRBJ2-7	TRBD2	TGTGCCAGCAAGCCTTTCGGGCAGGGAGGGGACGAGCAGTACTTC	CASKPFGQGGDEQYF
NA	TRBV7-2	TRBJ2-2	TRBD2	TGTGCCAGCAGCTTATGGGGGGGCACCGGGGAGCTGTTTTTT	CASSLWGGTGELFF
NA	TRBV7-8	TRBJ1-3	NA	TGTGCCAGCAGCCGTCTGGGCGACTCTGGAAACACCATATATTTT	CASSRLGDSGNTIYF
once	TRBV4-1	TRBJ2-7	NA	TGCGCCAGCAGCCAAGTAGCAGGGCCCTACGAGCAGTACTTC	CASSQVAGPYEQYF
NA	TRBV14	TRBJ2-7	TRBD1	TGTGCCAGCAGCCAAGGGACAGGGATTTCCTACGAGCAGTACTTC	CASSQGTGISYEQYF
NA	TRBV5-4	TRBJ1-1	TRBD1	TGTGCCAGCAGAGACAGGGGATACACTGAAGCTTTCTTT	CASRDRGYTEAFF
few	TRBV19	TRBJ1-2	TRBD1	TGTGCCAGTAGTATAACCCAAGGAGGGACAGCCTATGGCTACACCTTC	CASSITQGGTAYGYTF
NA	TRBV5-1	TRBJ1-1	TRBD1	TGCGCCAGCAGCCTCGGACAGGGGTTTGGAACTGAAGCTTTCTTT	CASSLGQGFGTEAFF
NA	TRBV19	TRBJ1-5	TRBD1	TGTGCCAGTAGTACACGGGGACAGGGAGGCAATCAGCCCCAGCATTTT	CASSTRGQGGNQPQHF
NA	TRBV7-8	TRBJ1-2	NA	TGTGCCAGCAGCCCGACAGTTACTAACTATGGCTACACCTTC	CASSPTVTNYGYTF
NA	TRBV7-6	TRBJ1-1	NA	TGTGCCAGCAGCTTATCCGGGGGGGCGGCTGAAGCTTTCTTT	CASSLSGGAAEAFF
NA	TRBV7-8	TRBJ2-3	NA	TGTGCCAGCAGCCACGGCAGGGAGGGCACAGATACGCAGTATTTT	CASSHGREGTDTQYF
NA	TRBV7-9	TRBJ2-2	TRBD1	TGTGCCAGCAGCCGGGGACAGGGAACCGGGGAGCTGTTTTTT	CASSRGQGTGELFF
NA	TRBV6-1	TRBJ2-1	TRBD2	TGTGCCAGCAGTGACGCTGCTTACAGCGGGAATTACAATGAGCAGTTCTTC	CASSDAAYSGNYNEQFF
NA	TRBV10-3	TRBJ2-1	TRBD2	TGTGCCATCAGTGAAGGGACTAGCGCCAATGAGCAGTTCTTC	CAISEGTSANEQFF
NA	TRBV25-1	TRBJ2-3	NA	TGTGCCAGCAGTCCCCCCAACGCGGATACGCAGTATTTT	CASSPPNADTQYF
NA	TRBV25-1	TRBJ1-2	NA	TGTGCCAGCAGTGAATATACGAGGGAGGGCTATGGCTACACCTTC	CASSEYTREGYGYTF
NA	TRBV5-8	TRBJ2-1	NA	TGTGCCAGCAGCTTGGTACTATCGGAGCAGTTCTTC	CASSLVLSEQFF
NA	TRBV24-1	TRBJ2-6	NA	TGTGCCACCAGTGATCCCAGGGCCAACGTCCTGACTTTC	CATSDPRANVLTF
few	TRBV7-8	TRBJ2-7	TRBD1	TGTGCCAGCAGCTTAGCGCTAACAGGGGGAGGCTCCTACGAGCAGTACTTC	CASSLALTGGGSYEQYF
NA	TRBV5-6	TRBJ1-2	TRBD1	TGTGCCAGCAGCTTGGGGACCGGGACAGGGGATGGCTACACCTTC	CASSLGTGTGDGYTF
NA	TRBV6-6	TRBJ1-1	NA	TGTGCCAGCAGTACAAGAAACACTGAAGCTTTCTTT	CASSTRNTEAFF
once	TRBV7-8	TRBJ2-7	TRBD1	TGTGCCAGCAGCCAAGGGGGCCAAGGGAGCCACGAGCAGTACTTC	CASSQGGQGSHEQYF
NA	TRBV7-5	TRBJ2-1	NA	TGTGCCAGAAGCTCACAACGCCTGAGGGCATCTAGCGGGGGGCCGATTGGGGCACACAATGAGCAGTTCTTC	CARSSQRLRASSGGPIGAHNEQFF
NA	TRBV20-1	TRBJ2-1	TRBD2	TGCAGTGCTAGTCATAGCGGGGGATACAATGAGCAGTTCTTC	CSASHSGGYNEQFF
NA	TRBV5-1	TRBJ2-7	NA	TGCGCCAGCAGCTACCAGGGCGACGAGCAGTACTTC	CASSYQGDEQYF
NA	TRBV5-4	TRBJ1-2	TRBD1	TGTGCCAGCAGCTCGTCCTCCGGGACAGGCTATGGCTACACCTTC	CASSSSSGTGYGYTF
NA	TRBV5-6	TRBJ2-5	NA	TGTGCCAGCGGGGGCAGCGGAGGGACCCAGTACTTC	CASGGSGGTQYF
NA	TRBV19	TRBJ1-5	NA	TGTGCCAGTAGTATAGGCGGTAGCAATCAGCCCCAGCATTTT	CASSIGGSNQPQHF
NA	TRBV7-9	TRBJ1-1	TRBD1	TGTGCCAGCAGCTTAATAGGGGGCCCGAACTCTGAAGCTTTCTTT	CASSLIGGPNSEAFF
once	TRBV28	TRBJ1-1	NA	TGTGCCAGCACCGAAACGGGGGGCCGTAACACTGAAGCTTTCTTT	CASTETGGRNTEAFF
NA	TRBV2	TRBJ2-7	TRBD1	TGTGCCAGCAGAGCCACCACCGCCGGGACAGGATACGAGCAGTACTTC	CASRATTAGTGYEQYF
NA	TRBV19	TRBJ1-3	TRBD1	TGTGCCAGTAGTATAGATCGGGGCAGGGGGCCTGGAAACACCATATATTTT	CASSIDRGRGPGNTIYF
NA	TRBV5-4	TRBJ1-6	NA	TGTGCCAGCAGCTTGGGAGGCTCCTATAATTCACCCCTCCACTTT	CASSLGGSYNSPLHF
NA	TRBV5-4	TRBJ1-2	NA	TGTGCCAGCAGCTTGATACGCAGCTATGGCTACACCTTC	CASSLIRSYGYTF
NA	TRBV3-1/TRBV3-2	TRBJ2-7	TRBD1	TGTGCCAGCAGCCTAACAGGGGAGTCCTACGAGCAGTACTTC	CASSLTGESYEQYF
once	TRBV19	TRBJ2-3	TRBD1	TGTGCCAGTAGTAGGACAGGGTTGTACGATACGCAGTATTTT	CASSRTGLYDTQYF
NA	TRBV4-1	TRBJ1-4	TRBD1	TGCGCCAGCAGCCAAGGGGCAGGGGGAGTTGAAAAACTGTTTTTT	CASSQGAGGVEKLFF
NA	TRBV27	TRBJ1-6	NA	TGTGCCAGCAGTTTATTGGCAGGGGATTCACCCCTCCACTTT	CASSLLAGDSPLHF
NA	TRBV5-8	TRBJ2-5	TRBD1	TGTGCCAGCAGCACAACACAGGGGGAGTTTGGGGAGACCCAGTACTTC	CASSTTQGEFGETQYF
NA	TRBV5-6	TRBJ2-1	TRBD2	TGTGCCAGCAGCTCCATTAGCGGGGCCAATGAGCAGTTCTTC	CASSSISGANEQFF
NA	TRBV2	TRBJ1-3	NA	TGTGCCAGCTGTCCCTTCTTCTCTGGAAACACCATATATTTT	CASCPFFSGNTIYF
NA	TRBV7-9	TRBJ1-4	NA	TGTGCCAGCAGCTCCCCCTTCAGACAGATTCAGAGAGATGAAAAACTGTTTTTT	CASSSPFRQIQRDEKLFF
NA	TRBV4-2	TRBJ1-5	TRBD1	TGTGCCAGCAGCCAAGGAACCGGGACAGATAGCAATCAGCCCCAGCATTTT	CASSQGTGTDSNQPQHF
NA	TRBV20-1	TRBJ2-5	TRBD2	TGCAGTGCTAGTGGCCTAGCGGGGGGCCAAGAGACCCAGTACTTC	CSASGLAGGQETQYF
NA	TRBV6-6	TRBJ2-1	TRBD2	TGTGCCAGCAGGCTGACTAGCGGGGGAGTGTATGAGCAGTTCTTC	CASRLTSGGVYEQFF
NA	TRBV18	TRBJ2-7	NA	TGTGCCAGCTCACCACAAGGGGGGGGGACCTACGAGCAGTACTTC	CASSPQGGGTYEQYF
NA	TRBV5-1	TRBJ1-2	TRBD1	TGCGCCAGCAGCTTAGGAGGGGGCTTATATGGCTACACCTTC	CASSLGGGLYGYTF
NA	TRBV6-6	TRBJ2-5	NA	TGTGCCAGCAGTTACAGACTTCAAGAGACCCAGTACTTC	CASSYRLQETQYF
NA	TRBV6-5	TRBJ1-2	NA	TGTGCCAGCAACCTTTCTGACAGCTCCTATGGCTACACCTTC	CASNLSDSSYGYTF
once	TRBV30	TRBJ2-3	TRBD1	TGTGCCTGGAGTACGTGGGACAGTAGCACAGATACGCAGTATTTT	CAWSTWDSSTDTQYF
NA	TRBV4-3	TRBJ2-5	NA	TGCGCCAGCAGCCAAGATAGCAGTCACCAAGAGACCCAGTACTTC	CASSQDSSHQETQYF